The 4 T cell receptor beta chains below were found in one sample sequenced in a study of identical twins. TCRdb analysed the 5' RACE reads with MiXCR anew, one entry per CDR3 protein. Of around 100,000 distinct CDR3 sequences in the sample, about 5.6% were seen once. What was sequenced was memory T cells sorted from blood. The receptors stem from a woman in her 50s in good health.

The chain links TRBV14 to TRBJ2-2; D uncertain. From germline, CDR1 is SGHDN and CDR2 FVKESK. The length of the CDR3 is 11 residues. Deletions cut 10 bases from V and 4 bases from J, with 7 bases between. CDR3 loop: CAIEATGELFF. CDR3 nucleotide sequence: TGTGCCATCGAGGCCACCGGGGAGCTGTTTTTT.

The chain is built from TRBV5-1 and TRBJ2-3; the match to TRBD2 covers 11 bases. There are 16 residues in the CDR3. V was clipped by 4 bases and J by 4 bases; unmatched bases: 8. Per the germline V gene, CDR1 is SGHRS and CDR2 is YFSETQ. In DNA, the CDR3 is TGCGCCAGCAGCCTGATGGTAGCGGGAGGGTCAGATACGCAGTATTTT. Protein product: CASSLMVAGGSDTQYF. The full variable domain, completed using reference TRBV5-1 and TRBJ2-3, is KAGVTQTPRYLIKTRGQQVTLSCSPISGHRSVSWYQQTPGQGLQFLFEYFSETQRNKGNFPGRFSGRQFSNSRSEMNVSTLELGDSALYLCASSLMVAGGSDTQYFGPGTRLTVL.

This clonotype was recorded many times. The J gene is TRBJ2-5, the V gene TRBV15, with unresolved D. Germline V CDR1 and CDR2: LNHNV, YYDKDF (reference sequence). V lost 3 bases and J lost 3, with 11 bases in between. This CDR3 is built from 14 residues. The CDR3 sequence is CATSRSKAEETQYF. CDR3 DNA: TGTGCCACCAGCAGGTCGAAAGCAGAAGAGACCCAGTACTTC.

This clonotype was detected ten times or more. This rearrangement joins TRBV12-3 or TRBV12-4 to TRBJ2-2; no clear D gene. V dropped 6 bases and J dropped 5 bases, with 4 bases sitting between them. The CDR3 length is 11 residues. CDR3 in amino acids: CASSRTGELFF. The DNA for the CDR3 is TGTGCCAGCAGCCGAACCGGGGAGCTGTTTTTT.